This T cell receptor beta chain was documented in a study of shared clonotypes between healthy human individuals. The CDR3 runs to 15 residues. The assay was immunoSEQ multiplex PCR, and TCRdb's table has in-frame clones only and misses some. The table has about 610,000 clones, around 97% seen once. This clonotype was obtained from a woman in her 30s in good health. Specimen: naive CD4+ T cells sorted from blood. Indicated subset: CD45RA+ positively selected. The rearrangement links TRBV21-1 to TRBJ1-2; the D call in the table, TRBD1, was not verified against the DNA. TRBV21-1 is tagged as a pseudogene. CDR3 amino acids: CASSKATRGFYGYTF. The CDR3 bases are TGTGCCAGCAGCAAAGCTACCAGGGGGTTCTATGGCTACACCTTC.